This T cell receptor beta chain was captured in a study of blood T cell repertoires in COVID-19. As for the study in general: Italy, Spain and the United States were the sources of the convalescent and acute COVID-19 samples. Nucleic acid was either cDNA or gDNA, and it came from T cells, B-cell-depleted T cells, or PBMCs.

In the original processing: Reference gene primer amplification in the assay estimated nucleated cell counts. Assay used: immunoSEQ multiplex PCR; TCRdb lists only in-frame clones, some missing. The DNA gave D and trimming, while V, J and clone size come from that table. The sample has roughly 200,000 clones, around three quarters seen once. The CDR3 covers 16 residues. The germline V gene has CDR1 SGHAT and CDR2 FQNNGV. Trimming left V 0 bases short and J 5 bases short, with 13 bases between. The clonotype was recovered from a woman between 70 and 85 years old with acute or convalescent COVID-19. The chain joins TRBV11-2 to TRBJ2-2, with D possibly matching TRBD2 (6 bases). Sequencing was performed on peripheral blood. The CDR3 spells CASSLDPGTLTGELFF. The CDR3 DNA reads TGTGCCAGCAGCTTAGATCCCGGGACTCTGACCGGGGAGCTGTTTTTT.